These 26 T cell receptor beta chains were all obtained from the same sample, sequenced in a study of blood T cells in healthy people across ages. Alongside a J-beta primer mix, a sample-barcoded 5' primer served in a second PCR lasting roughly 7 to 12 cycles. TCRdb reprocessed the 5' RACE reads via MiXCR and lists one record per CDR3 protein. The profile shows some 1.7 million distinct CDR3 sequences, about 28% of them singletons. The sample consisted of blood. The receptors derive from a woman under 40 in good health.

This clonotype occurred a few times. This chain connects TRBV7-9 to TRBJ2-3, with 7 bases matching TRBD2. Germline CDR1 SEHNR, CDR2 FQNEAQ (reference sequence). The junction had 5 bases not matched to a gene; V was cut back by 6 bases and J by 2 bases. There are 14 residues in the CDR3. The CDR3 protein is CASRGEGFTDTQYF. Here the CDR3 DNA reads TGTGCCAGCAGAGGGGAGGGCTTCACAGATACGCAGTATTTT.

This clonotype was counted at least ten times. The chain recombines TRBV20-1 with TRBJ2-7; D remains unclear. The germline gives CDR1 DFQATT, CDR2 SNEGSKA (reference sequence). The V and J ends lost 5 bases and 0 bases respectively, with 14 bases between them. The CDR3 contains 14 residues. The CDR3 here is CSAVSWAISYEQYF. The CDR3 DNA sequence: TGCAGTGCTGTCTCCTGGGCGATCTCCTACGAGCAGTACTTC.

This sequence joins TRBV5-1 and TRBJ2-3; D is possibly TRBD2 (7 bases). CDR1 and CDR2 (germline): SGHRS, YFSETQ. Trimming left V 6 bases short and J 4 bases short, with 18 bases between. This CDR3 region has 15 residues. The CDR3 loop is CASIRGAPGADTQYF. CDR3 in DNA: TGCGCCAGCATACGGGGGGCCCCGGGGGCAGATACGCAGTATTTT.

This clonotype has more than one count but fewer than ten. CDR3 residues: CASSLGALSQHF. The DNA for the CDR3 is TGTGCCAGCAGCTTAGGGGCTCTCTCCCAGCATTTT. This sequence joins TRBV7-9 and TRBJ1-5; D not resolved. Trimming took off 1 base at V and 11 bases at J, with 9 bases between the two ends. The CDR3 consists of 12 residues. CDR1 and CDR2 from the germline V gene are SEHNR and FQNEAQ (reference sequence). Looking up the rest from reference TRBV7-9 and TRBJ1-5 gives the full variable domain: DTGVSQNPRHKITKRGQNVTFRCDPISEHNRLYWYRQTLGQGPEFLTYFQNEAQLEKSRLLSDRFSAERPKGSFSTLEIQRTEQGDSAMYLCASSLGALSQHFGDGTRLSIL.

This clonotype was picked up many times. The gene calls are TRBV27 and TRBJ2-7; weak D call: TRBD1 (6 bases). This CDR3 is built from 15 residues. CDR1 is MNHEY, CDR2 SMNVEV, per germline (reference sequence). The V gene lost 5 bases and the J gene lost 0 bases, with 14 bases spanning the gap. The chain's CDR3 is CASSPRGRGSYEQYF. The CDR3 DNA reads as TGTGCCAGCAGTCCCAGGGGACGGGGCTCCTACGAGCAGTACTTC.

V is TRBV7-9 and J is TRBJ1-2; D might be TRBD1 (6 bases). The germline V and J ends were trimmed by 8 bases and 5 bases, with 12 bases remaining between them. CDR3 length: 12 amino acids. Germline loops: CDR1 SEHNR, CDR2 FQNEAQ (reference sequence). CDR3 nucleotide sequence: TGTGCCAGCGGCTCACAGGGATATGGCTACACCTTC. Its translation is CASGSQGYGYTF.

The CDR3 DNA is TGTGCCAGCTCACAAAGACAGGGGGTTGACGGCTACACCTTC. Its protein is CASSQRQGVDGYTF. V and J are TRBV18 and TRBJ1-2; 9 nucleotides align to TRBD1. J lost 8 bases, V lost 4 bases, and 8 bases had no gene match. CDR3 length: 14 residues. CDR1 is KGHSH, CDR2 LQKENI, per germline. Together with reference TRBV18 and TRBJ1-2, the CDR3 gives the full variable domain: NAGVMQNPRHLVRRRGQEARLRCSPMKGHSHVYWYRQLPEEGLKFMVYLQKENIIDESGMPKERFSAEFPKEGPSILRIQQVVRGDSAAYFCASSQRQGVDGYTFGSGTRLTVV.

At least ten counts were recorded for this clonotype. This chain links TRBV10-3 with TRBJ1-2; D is unresolved. Germline-derived CDR1 and CDR2 are ENHRY and SYGVKD. V lost 2 bases to trimming and J lost 2 bases, with 12 bases between them. The CDR3 runs to 15 residues. CDR3 residues: CAISERAAPNYGYTF. The DNA for the CDR3 is TGTGCCATCAGTGAGCGGGCGGCTCCGAACTATGGCTACACCTTC.

This clonotype appeared a few times. This sequence joins TRBV7-2 and TRBJ1-1; D is unresolved. Germline V lookup: CDR1 SGHTA, CDR2 FQGNSA. Between the trimmed V and J ends, which lost 3 bases and 0 bases, there was a span of 11 bases. The CDR3 consists of 15 residues. CDR3: CASSFRGRMNTEAFF. The CDR3 region has the DNA TGTGCCAGCAGCTTCCGAGGACGGATGAACACTGAAGCTTTCTTT.

This chain links TRBV5-5 with TRBJ2-2; 8 bases match TRBD2. V lost 2 bases to trimming and J lost 6 bases; unmatched junction nucleotides: 9. Germline V gives CDR1 SGHKS, CDR2 YYEKEE (reference sequence). The length of the CDR3 is 16 residues. The CDR3 here is CASSFTRAGDPGELFF. CDR3 sequence (DNA): TGTGCCAGCAGCTTTACAAGAGCGGGGGACCCCGGGGAGCTGTTTTTT.

This clonotype has more than one count but fewer than ten. This chain links TRBV29-1 with TRBJ1-5, with D possibly being TRBD1 (6 bases). Trimming stripped 5 bases from V and 7 bases from J, with 15 bases between. Germline lookup yields CDR1 SQVTM and CDR2 ANQGSEA. This CDR3 contains 13 residues. Written as DNA, the CDR3 is TGCAGCGTTATTGACAGGACTAACCAGCCCCAGCATTTT. It yields the protein CSVIDRTNQPQHF.

Concerning this clonotype: One end of the junction fails to match germline, which may point to a read error. This chain uses TRBV12-3 or TRBV12-4 with TRBJ2-5, with 9 positions matching TRBD1. The CDR3 consists of 16 residues. CDR3 nucleotides: TGTACCAGCAGCCGTACAGGGGGCGCAAGGCAAGAGACCCAGTACTTC. This encodes CTSSRTGGARQETQYF.

The chain links TRBV19 to TRBJ1-5; D perhaps matches TRBD1 (5 bases). Deletions cut 3 bases from V and 8 bases from J, with 14 bases between. This CDR3 region has 14 residues. Germline assignment: CDR1 LNHDA and CDR2 SQIVND (reference sequence). The CDR3 reads CASSIFQGMKPQHF. The CDR3 nucleotides are TGTGCCAGTAGTATTTTTCAGGGTATGAAGCCCCAGCATTTT.

Points on this clonotype: One end of the junction fails to match germline, which may point to a read error. J is TRBJ2-6 and V is TRBV10-3; tentative D call: TRBD1 (5 bases). Germline assignment: CDR1 ENHRY and CDR2 SYGVKD. The CDR3 is made up of 14 amino acids. CDR3 coding DNA: TGTGCCATCAGTGATGTCTCTGGGGCCAACGTCCGGACTTTC. This codes for CAISDVSGANVRTF.

The rearrangement links TRBV3-1 to TRBJ2-1, with D unresolved. Looked up from germline, CDR1 is LGHDT and CDR2 is YNNKEL (reference sequence). V shed 4 bases and J shed 13 bases, with 17 bases lying between them. This CDR3 spans 13 amino acids. CDR3: CASSPLTLETQFF. Written as DNA, the CDR3 is TGTGCCAGCAGCCCCCTAACCCTGGAGACCCAGTTCTTC.

The V gene is TRBV4-1, the J gene TRBJ1-2; D possibly corresponds to TRBD1 (5 bases). V shed 4 bases and J shed 2 bases, with 14 bases lying between them. Germline CDR1 is MGHRA and CDR2 is YSYEKL. This CDR3 is 15 amino acids long. CDR3 nucleotides: TGCGCCAGCAGCCGGGCTTCGGGGGACAACTATGGCTACACCTTC. Translating it yields CASSRASGDNYGYTF.

This chain connects TRBV7-8 to TRBJ2-1; 7 positions match TRBD2. The V gene's germline CDR1 is SGHVS and CDR2 FQNEAQ. V was pared by 2 bases and J by 4 bases, with 8 bases of the junction left unmatched. The CDR3 sequence is 16 residues long. CDR3 in amino acids: CASSLTWASGYNEQFF. In nucleotides, the CDR3 is TGTGCCAGCAGCTTAACTTGGGCTAGCGGTTACAATGAGCAGTTCTTC.

The chain links TRBV5-1 to TRBJ1-1; maybe TRBD1 (6 bases). Germline lookup yields CDR1 SGHRS and CDR2 YFSETQ. Deletions cut 4 bases from V and 5 bases from J, with 12 bases between. This CDR3 has 13 residues. CDR3 nucleotide sequence: TGCGCCAGCAGCCCGAACAGGGAAACTGAAGCTTTCTTT. Residues: CASSPNRETEAFF.

About this clonotype: This is likely a read error, given that the CDR3 carries no conserved phenylalanine or tryptophan at its end. The limits of the CDR3 on the DNA are not certain, so only TCRdb's listed CDR3 is given. The chain has TRBV6-1 and TRBJ1-2. The length of the CDR3 is 13 amino acids, counting both ends. CDR1 MNHNS and CDR2 SASEGT come from the germline V gene. CDR3: CVSSYGSAYGYTC.

Comment on this clonotype: One base away lies a much larger clone, so this may be a sequencing read error. CDR3 amino acids: CANSRDSTYGYTF. Here the CDR3 DNA reads TGTGCCAACAGCCGGGACAGCACCTATGGCTACACCTTC. The rearrangement links TRBV10-3 to TRBJ1-2; 7 bases are shared with TRBD1. From germline, CDR1 is ENHRY and CDR2 SYGVKD. The CDR3 extends over 13 amino acids. V lost 10 bases to trimming and J lost 4 bases; unmatched junction nucleotides: 9.

The genes are TRBV20-1 and TRBJ1-2; D possibly corresponds to TRBD1 (5 bases). From germline, CDR1 is DFQATT and CDR2 SNEGSKA (reference sequence). Trimming took off 2 bases at V and 2 bases at J, with 9 bases between the two ends. The CDR3 spans 13 residues. Here the CDR3 reads CSARRDQNYGYTF. The CDR3 DNA is TGCAGTGCTAGAAGGGACCAGAACTATGGCTACACCTTC.

The chain couples TRBV10-3 to TRBJ2-4, with 8 nucleotides matching TRBD2. The J call may be faulty, since TRBJ2-7 better matches the DNA end. Looked up from germline, CDR1 is ENHRY and CDR2 is SYGVKD. This CDR3 is 13 amino acids long. CDR3 DNA sequence: TGTGCCATCAGTAGGACTAGCACGTACGAGCAGTACTTC. Its protein is CAISRTSTYEQYF.

This rearrangement joins TRBV6-6 to TRBJ2-1; D might be TRBD1 (5 bases). Germline CDR1 reads MNHNY; CDR2 reads SVGAGI (reference sequence). V gave up 2 bases and J gave up 0 bases, with 14 bases separating them. The CDR3 is 17 amino acids. CDR3 DNA: TGTGCCAGCAGTTACGCAGGGCCGAGTAGCTCCTACAATGAGCAGTTCTTC. Translation gives CASSYAGPSSSYNEQFF.

This clonotype was observed at least ten times. The V call is TRBV5-1, the J call TRBJ1-2; D gene unclear. This CDR3 has 13 amino acids. CDR1 SGHRS and CDR2 YFSETQ come from the germline V gene. V was pared by 0 bases and J by 8 bases, with 11 bases between. The CDR3 region has the DNA TGCGCCAGCAGCTTGGACGTCCGTGGCGGCTACACCTTC. Its translation is CASSLDVRGGYTF.

Many counts were recorded for this clonotype. The rearrangement links TRBV5-1 to TRBJ2-7; 8 bases fit TRBD1. The CDR3 loop spans 15 amino acids. Trimming took 3 bases from V and 1 from J; bases not matched to a gene: 6. Germline loops: CDR1 SGHRS, CDR2 YFSETQ. Written as DNA, the CDR3 is TGCGCCAGCAGCTCCCGGACAGGGCAGTCCTACGAGCAGTACTTC. It encodes CASSSRTGQSYEQYF.

This clonotype occurred many times. The V and J genes are TRBV4-2 and TRBJ2-1; 9 bases fit TRBD2. Losses at the gene ends were 0 bases for V and 2 bases for J; bases not matched to a gene: 2. This CDR3 is 16 amino acids long. Germline values: CDR1 LGHNA, CDR2 YNFKEQ. The CDR3 nucleotides read TGTGCCAGCAGCCAAGAGGAGCGGGGGGCCTACAATGAGCAGTTCTTC. Translating gives CASSQEERGAYNEQFF.